This TCR beta chain came from a study of T cells after yellow fever vaccination (dated by TCRdb to about 2019). For the wider study: The SMART-Seq v4 Ultra Low Input RNA kit was used to prepare libraries from fractions with low cell numbers. To track T-cell clones before and after primary and booster YFV17D yellow fever vaccination, bulk TCR alpha and beta repertoires were sequenced longitudinally. Blood was drawn at multiple timepoints before and after primary and secondary immunization, with bulk PBMC replicates and cell subsets isolated. Two healthy male donors made up the cohort, one aged 18 to 29 years and the other aged 30 to 40 years.

The CDR3, cysteine through phenylalanine, is 15 amino acids long. The DNA shown is the 45-base CDR3, in frame from base 1. V is pared back by 7 bases and J by 6 bases, with 16 bases lying between the germline termini. Based on the germline V gene, the CDR1 and CDR2 sequences are MGHRA and YSYEKL. This specimen's treatment or condition label, per the study, means: live attenuated yellow fever vaccine strain. At each blood-draw timepoint, two biological replicates of bulk PBMCs were collected. A standard Ficoll-Paque protocol was used to isolate PBMCs from peripheral blood. TriZol was used to extract RNA from bulk PBMCs, from CD4 and CD8 fractions, and from dextramer-positive and dextramer-negative fractions. Synthesis of TCR cDNA relied on 5'RACE template switching, a step that introduced a universal primer site along with unique molecular identifiers. Priming for cDNA synthesis came from both the TCR alpha and TCR beta constant segments. Libraries were amplified in two PCR steps, with sample barcodes and sequencing adapters added in the second step. Libraries were sequenced on Illumina HiSeq 2500 (2x100 bp) or NovaSeq (2x150 bp). The paper's processing steps were these. MIGEC handled demultiplexing of reads and collapsing into UMI consensus sequences, while MiXCR performed V(D)J alignment. Vaccine-responding clonotypes were identified with edgeR using replicate PBMC samples, with FDR below 0.01 and a log2 fold change above 5 up to day 15 being required. Bulk clonotypes were assigned CD4 or CD8 identity according to which sequenced CD4 or CD8 repertoire held them at higher abundance. The public reads were run again by TCRdb, first through fastp at Q25 and then through MiXCR, and only productive beta chains were kept. A single entry per CDR3 protein holds the most common genes and DNA from its merged rows. TCRdb's processing, not the authors', yielded these V and J calls. The table for this sample lists some 600,000 distinct CDR3 sequences; around a sixth of them were counted only once. The ten biggest clones cover 15% to 20% of the sample.

What the research found in general, with its limitations: A small share of clonotypes occurred in both CD4 and CD8 compartments, likely arising from convergent recombination. FACS-sorted repertoires could contain abundant contaminating clonotypes from the bulk population, so computational filtering was required. Most clones expanded after primary vaccination (almost 98% of CD4 and around 89% of CD8) were re-detected after the booster, suggesting that broad memory maintenance occurred. Compared with the primary T-cell response, the secondary T-cell response was faster but weaker, reaching its peak on day 5 rather than on day 15. Because the study included only two donors, the extent to which the findings can be generalized is limited.

This clonotype was observed a handful of times. This receptor's antigen is unknown. Per-nucleotide qualities are absent, and no much larger clonotype sits a single base away. This receptor was taken from a man younger than 35 who received the YFV17D yellow fever vaccine. The chain uses TRBV4-1 and TRBJ1-6; no D gene can be assigned with confidence. The sequencing here drew on PBMCs, taken 5 to 6 days after the first yellow fever vaccination. Here the CDR3 is given as CASTPSREINSPLHF. The sequence in DNA is TGCGCCAGCACCCCGTCGCGGGAGATTAATTCACCCCTCCACTTT.